Sequencing of this T cell receptor (beta chain) was carried out in a study of T cells in Graves' hyperthyroidism and ophthalmopathy. Regions amplified from RNA transcripts were the TCR beta CDR3 regions. With the HTBI primer set, the TCR CDR3 went through a first round of RT-PCR. TCRdb called the multiplex PCR reads again in MiXCR, with one record for every CDR3 protein. The sample shows 350,000 to 450,000 distinct CDR3 sequences, roughly 15% of them seen only once. V shed 4 bases and J 3 bases; nucleotides not matched to a gene: 5. CDR3 size: 15 residues. Germline lookup yields CDR1 SGHVS and CDR2 FNYEAQ. In its sample, this clonotype was seen many times.

The source is a woman aged 30 to 39 with Graves' hyperthyroidism that later progressed to Graves' ophthalmopathy. Sequencing was performed on blood. The gene calls are TRBV7-6 and TRBJ2-3; 9 bases line up with TRBD1. CDR3 in amino acids: CASSSRDRVTDTQYF. The CDR3 DNA reads as TGTGCCAGCAGCTCCCGGGACAGGGTGACAGATACGCAGTATTTT.